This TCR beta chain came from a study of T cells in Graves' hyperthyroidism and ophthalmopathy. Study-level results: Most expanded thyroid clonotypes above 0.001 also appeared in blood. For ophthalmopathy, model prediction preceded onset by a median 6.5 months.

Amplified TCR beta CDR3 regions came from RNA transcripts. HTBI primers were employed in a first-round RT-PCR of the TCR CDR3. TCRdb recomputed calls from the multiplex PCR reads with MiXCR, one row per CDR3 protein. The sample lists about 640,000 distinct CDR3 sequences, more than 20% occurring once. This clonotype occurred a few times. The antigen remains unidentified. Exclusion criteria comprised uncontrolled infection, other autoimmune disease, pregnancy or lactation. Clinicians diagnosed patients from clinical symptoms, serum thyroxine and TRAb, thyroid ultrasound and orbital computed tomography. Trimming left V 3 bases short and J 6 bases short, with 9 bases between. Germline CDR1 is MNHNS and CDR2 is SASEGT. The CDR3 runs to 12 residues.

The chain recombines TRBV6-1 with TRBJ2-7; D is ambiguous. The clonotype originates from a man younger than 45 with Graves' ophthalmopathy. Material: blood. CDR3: CASSDLGFEQYF. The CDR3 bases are TGTGCCAGCAGTGATCTGGGGTTCGAGCAGTACTTC.